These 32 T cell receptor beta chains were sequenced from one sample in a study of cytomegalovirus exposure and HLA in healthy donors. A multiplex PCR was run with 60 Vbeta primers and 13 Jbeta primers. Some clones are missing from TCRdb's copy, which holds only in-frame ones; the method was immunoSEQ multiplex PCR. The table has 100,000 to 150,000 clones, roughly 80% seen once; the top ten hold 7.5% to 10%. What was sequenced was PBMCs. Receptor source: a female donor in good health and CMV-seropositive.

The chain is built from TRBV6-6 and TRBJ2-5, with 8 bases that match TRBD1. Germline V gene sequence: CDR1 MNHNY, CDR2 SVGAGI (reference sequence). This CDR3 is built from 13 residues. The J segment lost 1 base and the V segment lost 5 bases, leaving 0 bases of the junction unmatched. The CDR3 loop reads CASSDRGQETQYF. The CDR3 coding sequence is TGTGCCAGCAGTGACAGGGGCCAAGAGACCCAGTACTTC.

CDR3: CASSIQGAGETQYF. In nucleotides, the CDR3 is TGTGCCAGTAGTATTCAGGGGGCAGGAGAGACCCAGTACTTC. The rearrangement joins TRBV19 to TRBJ2-5; 8 positions agree with TRBD1. This CDR3 is 14 amino acids long. V lost 3 bases to trimming and J lost 4 bases; unmatched junction nucleotides: 4. Germline V lookup: CDR1 LNHDA, CDR2 SQIVND (reference sequence).

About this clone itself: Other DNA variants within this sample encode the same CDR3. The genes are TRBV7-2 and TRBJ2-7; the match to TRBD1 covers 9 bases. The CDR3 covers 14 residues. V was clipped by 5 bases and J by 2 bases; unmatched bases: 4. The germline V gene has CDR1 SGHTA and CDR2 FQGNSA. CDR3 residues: CASSLDRGPYEQYF. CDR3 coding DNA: TGTGCCAGCAGCCTGGACAGGGGACCCTACGAGCAGTACTTC.

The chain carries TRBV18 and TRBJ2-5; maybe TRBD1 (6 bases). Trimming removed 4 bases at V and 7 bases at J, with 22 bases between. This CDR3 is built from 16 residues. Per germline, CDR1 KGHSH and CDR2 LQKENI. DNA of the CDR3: TGTGCCAGCTCACAAGTAAATCAGGGGACGATAGGGACCCAGTACTTC. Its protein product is CASSQVNQGTIGTQYF. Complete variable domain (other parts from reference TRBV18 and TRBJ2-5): NAGVMQNPRHLVRRRGQEARLRCSPMKGHSHVYWYRQLPEEGLKFMVYLQKENIIDESGMPKERFSAEFPKEGPSILRIQQVVRGDSAAYFCASSQVNQGTIGTQYFGPGTRLLVL.

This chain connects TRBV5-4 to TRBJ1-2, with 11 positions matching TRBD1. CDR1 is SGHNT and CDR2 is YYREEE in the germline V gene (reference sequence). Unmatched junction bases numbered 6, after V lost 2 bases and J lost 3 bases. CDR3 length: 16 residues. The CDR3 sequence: CASSFGGQGADYGYTF. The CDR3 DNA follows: TGTGCCAGCAGCTTTGGAGGACAGGGGGCGGACTATGGCTACACCTTC.

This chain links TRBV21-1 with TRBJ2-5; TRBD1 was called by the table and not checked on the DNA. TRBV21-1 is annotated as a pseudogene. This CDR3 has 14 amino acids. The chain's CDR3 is CARGDSQFKETQYF. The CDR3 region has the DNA TGTGCCAGGGGGGACAGTCAATTCAAAGAGACCCAGTACTTC.

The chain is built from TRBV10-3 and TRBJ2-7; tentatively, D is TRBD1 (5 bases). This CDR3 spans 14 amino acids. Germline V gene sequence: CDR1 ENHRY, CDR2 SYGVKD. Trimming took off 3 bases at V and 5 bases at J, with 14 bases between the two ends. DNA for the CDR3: TGTGCCATCAGTGACCCCACCAGGGTCCACGAGCAGTACTTC. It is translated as CAISDPTRVHEQYF.

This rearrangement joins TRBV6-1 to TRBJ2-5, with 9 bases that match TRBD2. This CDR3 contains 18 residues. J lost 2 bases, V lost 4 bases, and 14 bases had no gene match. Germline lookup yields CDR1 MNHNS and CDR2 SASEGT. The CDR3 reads CASSVGGRGGYTQETQYF. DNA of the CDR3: TGTGCCAGCAGTGTGGGGGGGCGGGGGGGGTACACACAAGAGACCCAGTACTTC.

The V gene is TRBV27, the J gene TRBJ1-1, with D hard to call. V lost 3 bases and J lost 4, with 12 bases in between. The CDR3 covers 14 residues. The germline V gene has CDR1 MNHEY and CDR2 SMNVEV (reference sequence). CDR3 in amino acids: CASSLESAGTEAFF. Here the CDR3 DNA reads TGTGCCAGCAGTTTGGAGTCGGCGGGCACTGAAGCTTTCTTT.

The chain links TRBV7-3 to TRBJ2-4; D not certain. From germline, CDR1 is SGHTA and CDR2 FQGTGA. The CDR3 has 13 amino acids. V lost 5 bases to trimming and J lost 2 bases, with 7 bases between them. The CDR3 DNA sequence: TGTGCCAGCAGCGCCGCGTCCAAAAACATTCAGTACTTC. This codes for CASSAASKNIQYF.

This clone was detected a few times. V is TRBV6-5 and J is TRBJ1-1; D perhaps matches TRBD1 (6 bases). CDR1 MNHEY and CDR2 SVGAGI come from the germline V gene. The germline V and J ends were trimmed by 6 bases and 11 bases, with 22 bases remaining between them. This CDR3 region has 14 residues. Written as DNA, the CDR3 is TGTGCCAGCAGGCTACAGGGTGTGTGGGGGAATGCTTTCTTT. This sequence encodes CASRLQGVWGNAFF.

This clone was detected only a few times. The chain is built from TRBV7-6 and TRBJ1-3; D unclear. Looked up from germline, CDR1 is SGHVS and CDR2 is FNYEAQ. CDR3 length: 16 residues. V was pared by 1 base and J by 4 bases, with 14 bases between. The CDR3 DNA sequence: TGTGCCAGCAGCTTAGGCCCTCGATCGCGCGGAAACACCATATATTTT. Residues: CASSLGPRSRGNTIYF.

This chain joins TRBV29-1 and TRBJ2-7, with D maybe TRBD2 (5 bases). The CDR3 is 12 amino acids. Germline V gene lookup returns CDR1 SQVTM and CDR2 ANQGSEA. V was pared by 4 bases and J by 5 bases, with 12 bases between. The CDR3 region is CSVGRGAHEQYF. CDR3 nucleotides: TGCAGCGTTGGCCGGGGTGCCCACGAGCAGTACTTC.

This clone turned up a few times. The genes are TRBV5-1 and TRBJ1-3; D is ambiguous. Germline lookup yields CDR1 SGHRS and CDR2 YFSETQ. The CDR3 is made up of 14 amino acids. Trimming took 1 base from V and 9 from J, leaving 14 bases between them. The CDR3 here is CASSLFAGEGTIYF. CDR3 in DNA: TGCGCCAGCAGCTTGTTTGCCGGTGAGGGCACCATATATTTT.

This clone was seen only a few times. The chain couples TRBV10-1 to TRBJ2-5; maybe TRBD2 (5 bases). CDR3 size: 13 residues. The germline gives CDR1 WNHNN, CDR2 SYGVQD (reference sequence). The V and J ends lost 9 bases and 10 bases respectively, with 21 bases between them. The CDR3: CARKEVPLRIQYF. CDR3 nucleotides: TGCGCCAGGAAGGAGGTTCCCCTTCGCATCCAGTACTTC.

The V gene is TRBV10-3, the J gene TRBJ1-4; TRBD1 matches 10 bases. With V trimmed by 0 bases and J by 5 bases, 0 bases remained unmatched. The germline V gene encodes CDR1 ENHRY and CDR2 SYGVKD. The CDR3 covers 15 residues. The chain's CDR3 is CAISESTGGNEKLFF. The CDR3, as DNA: TGTGCCATCAGTGAGTCGACAGGGGGCAATGAAAAACTGTTTTTT.

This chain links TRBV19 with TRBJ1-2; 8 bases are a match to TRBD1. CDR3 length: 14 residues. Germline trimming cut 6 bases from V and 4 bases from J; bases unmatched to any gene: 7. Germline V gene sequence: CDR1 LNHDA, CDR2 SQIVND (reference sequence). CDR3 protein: CASRGQEPGYGYTF. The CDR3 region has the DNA TGTGCCAGTAGGGGACAGGAGCCTGGCTATGGCTACACCTTC.

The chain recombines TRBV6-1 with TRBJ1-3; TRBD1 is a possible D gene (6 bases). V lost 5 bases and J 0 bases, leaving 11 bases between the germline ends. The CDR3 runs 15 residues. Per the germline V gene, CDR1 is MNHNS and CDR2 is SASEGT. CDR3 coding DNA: TGTGCCAGCAGTCATCCACAGGGCTCTGGAAACACCATATATTTT. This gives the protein CASSHPQGSGNTIYF.

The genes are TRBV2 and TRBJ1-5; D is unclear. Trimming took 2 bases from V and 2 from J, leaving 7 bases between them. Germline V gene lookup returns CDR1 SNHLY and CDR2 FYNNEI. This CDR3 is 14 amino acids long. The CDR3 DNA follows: TGTGCCAGCAGTGAACAGGCAGGCAATCAGCCCCAGCATTTT. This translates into CASSEQAGNQPQHF.

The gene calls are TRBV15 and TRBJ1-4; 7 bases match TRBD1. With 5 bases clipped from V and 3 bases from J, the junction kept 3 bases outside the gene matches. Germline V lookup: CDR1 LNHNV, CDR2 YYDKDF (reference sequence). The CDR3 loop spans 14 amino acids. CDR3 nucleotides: TGTGCCACCAGCGGAGGGGGCTCTAATGAAAAACTGTTTTTT. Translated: CATSGGGSNEKLFF.

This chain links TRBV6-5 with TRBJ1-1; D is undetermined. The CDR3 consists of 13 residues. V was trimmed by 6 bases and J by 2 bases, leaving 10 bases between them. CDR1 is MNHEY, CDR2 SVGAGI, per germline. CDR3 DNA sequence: TGTGCCAGCAGCCTGCGACACAACACTGAAGCTTTCTTT. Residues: CASSLRHNTEAFF.

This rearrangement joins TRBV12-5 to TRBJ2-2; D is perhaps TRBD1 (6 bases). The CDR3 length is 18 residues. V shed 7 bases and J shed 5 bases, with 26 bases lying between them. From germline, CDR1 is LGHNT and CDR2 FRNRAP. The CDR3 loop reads CASVPLGGGTVGTGELFF. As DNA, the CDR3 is TGTGCTAGTGTTCCCTTAGGGGGTGGGACGGTGGGGACCGGGGAGCTGTTTTTT. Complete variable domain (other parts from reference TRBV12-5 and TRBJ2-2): DARVTQTPRHKVTEMGQEVTMRCQPILGHNTVFWYRQTMMQGLELLAYFRNRAPLDDSGMPKDRFSAEMPDATLATLKIQPSEPRDSAVYFCASVPLGGGTVGTGELFFGEGSRLTVL.

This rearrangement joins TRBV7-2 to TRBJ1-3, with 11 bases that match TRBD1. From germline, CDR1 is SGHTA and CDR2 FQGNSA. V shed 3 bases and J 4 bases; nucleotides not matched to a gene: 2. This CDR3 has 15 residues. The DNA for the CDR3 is TGTGCCAGCAGCTTGGACAGGGGGCCCGGAAACACCATATATTTT. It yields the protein CASSLDRGPGNTIYF.

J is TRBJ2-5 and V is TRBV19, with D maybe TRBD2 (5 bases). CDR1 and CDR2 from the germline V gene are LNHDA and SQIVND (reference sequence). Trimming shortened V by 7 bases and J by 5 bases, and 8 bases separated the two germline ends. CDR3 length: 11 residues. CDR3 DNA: TGTGCCAGTATGGGAGAGGAGACCCAGTACTTC. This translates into CASMGEETQYF.

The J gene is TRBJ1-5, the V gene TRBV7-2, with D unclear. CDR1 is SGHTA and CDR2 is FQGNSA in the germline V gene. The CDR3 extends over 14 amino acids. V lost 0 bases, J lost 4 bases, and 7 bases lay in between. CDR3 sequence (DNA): TGTGCCAGCAGCTTAGCATCCGGGAATCAGCCCCAGCATTTT. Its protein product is CASSLASGNQPQHF.

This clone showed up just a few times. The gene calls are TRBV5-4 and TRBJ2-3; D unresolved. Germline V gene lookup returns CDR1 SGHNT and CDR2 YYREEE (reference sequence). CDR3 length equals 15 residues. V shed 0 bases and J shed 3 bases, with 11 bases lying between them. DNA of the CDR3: TGTGCCAGCAGCTTGGGGTCCCCCGGGACAGATACGCAGTATTTT. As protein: CASSLGSPGTDTQYF.

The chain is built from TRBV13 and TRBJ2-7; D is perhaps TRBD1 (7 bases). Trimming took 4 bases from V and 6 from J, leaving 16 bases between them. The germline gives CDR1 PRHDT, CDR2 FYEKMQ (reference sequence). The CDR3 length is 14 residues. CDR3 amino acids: CASSSGGRLGEQYF. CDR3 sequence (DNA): TGTGCCAGCAGCTCAGGGGGGAGGCTCGGCGAGCAGTACTTC.

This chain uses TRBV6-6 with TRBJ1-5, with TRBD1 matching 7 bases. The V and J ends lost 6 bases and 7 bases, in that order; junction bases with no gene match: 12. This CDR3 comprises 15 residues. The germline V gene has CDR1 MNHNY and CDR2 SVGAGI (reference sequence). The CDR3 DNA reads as TGTGCCAGCAGCGAGGGACAGCGAGTAGGACAGCCCCAGCATTTT. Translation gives CASSEGQRVGQPQHF.

CDR3 nucleotide sequence: TGTGCCAGCAGTCCGACAGGGCAAAATGAAAAACTGTTTTTT. Its translation is CASSPTGQNEKLFF. The rearrangement joins TRBV2 to TRBJ1-4, with 7 positions matching TRBD1. The V gene's germline CDR1 is SNHLY and CDR2 FYNNEI. The length of the CDR3 is 14 residues. Trimming cost V 5 bases and J 5 bases; bases outside gene matches: 5.

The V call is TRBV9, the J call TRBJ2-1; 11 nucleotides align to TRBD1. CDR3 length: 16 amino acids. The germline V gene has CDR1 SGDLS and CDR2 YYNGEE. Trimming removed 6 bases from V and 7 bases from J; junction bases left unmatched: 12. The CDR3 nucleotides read TGTGCCAGCACCCGTAGGGGGACAGGGGGGTTGAATGAGCAGTTCTTC. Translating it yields CASTRRGTGGLNEQFF.

CDR3 sequence reads: CASSRGGYSYEQYF. Written as DNA, the CDR3 is TGTGCCAGTAGTCGAGGGGGTTACTCCTACGAGCAGTACTTC. V and J are TRBV19 and TRBJ2-7, with D perhaps TRBD1 (6 bases). V dropped 5 bases and J dropped 0 bases, with 11 bases sitting between them. This CDR3 has 14 residues. The germline V gene encodes CDR1 LNHDA and CDR2 SQIVND (reference sequence).

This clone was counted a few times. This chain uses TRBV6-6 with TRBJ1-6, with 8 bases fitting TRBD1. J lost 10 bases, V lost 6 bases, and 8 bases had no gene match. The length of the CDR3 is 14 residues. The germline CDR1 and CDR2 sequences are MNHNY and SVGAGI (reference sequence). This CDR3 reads CASRPGQVDSPLHF. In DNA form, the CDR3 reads TGTGCCAGCAGGCCGGGACAGGTCGACTCACCCCTCCACTTT.